A single sample gave rise to the 18 T cell receptor beta chains below, sequenced in a study of cytotoxic CD8 clonotypes in ibrutinib-treated CLL. Sequenced by immunoSEQ multiplex PCR; TCRdb stores in-frame clones only, minus some. This table has approximately 22,000 clones, 70% to 85% appearing once. The sample consisted of PBMCs, taken before ibrutinib treatment. These TCRs come from a human donor with chronic lymphocytic leukemia.

This clone was recorded only once. DNA for the CDR3: TGCGCCAGCAGCAGGGGAACGACCTGGAGCACAGATACGCAGTATTTT. Its protein is CASSRGTTWSTDTQYF. V usage is TRBV5-1 and J usage is TRBJ2-3; D possibly corresponds to TRBD1 (5 bases). CDR3 length equals 16 residues. Trimming took 4 bases from V and 0 from J, leaving 15 bases between them. Germline V gene lookup returns CDR1 SGHRS and CDR2 YFSETQ.

The gene calls are TRBV5-1 and TRBJ2-3; TRBD2 agrees at 10 bases. The CDR3 runs to 15 residues. From germline, CDR1 is SGHRS and CDR2 YFSETQ. Unmatched junction bases numbered 2, after V lost 1 base and J lost 3 bases. In DNA form, the CDR3 reads TGCGCCAGCAGCTTGCCAGCGGGAGGGACAGATACGCAGTATTTT. It translates to CASSLPAGGTDTQYF.

The V gene is TRBV6-1, the J gene TRBJ2-7; no clear D. The CDR3 spans 11 residues. Trimming cost V 6 bases and J 4 bases, with 7 bases left between them. CDR1 is MNHNS and CDR2 is SASEGT in the germline V gene. CDR3 in DNA: TGTGCCAGCAGGGAACTTTACGAGCAGTACTTC. Translation: CASRELYEQYF.

For this clone: A much larger clone lies a single base off, so this may be a read error. The chain joins TRBV5-4 to TRBJ2-5; D unresolved. From germline, CDR1 is SGHNT and CDR2 YYREEE (reference sequence). The CDR3 has 16 residues. Deletions cut 4 bases from V and 4 bases from J, with 20 bases between. CDR3 amino acids: CASSPQRMGERETQYF. The CDR3 DNA follows: TGTGCCAGCAGCCCTCAACGGATGGGTGAGCGAGAGACCCAGTACTTC.

This clone was detected a few times. The V gene is TRBV5-4, the J gene TRBJ2-7; the match to TRBD2 covers 11 bases. CDR3 size: 14 residues. Germline lookup yields CDR1 SGHNT and CDR2 YYREEE (reference sequence). Losses at the gene ends were 2 bases for V and 5 bases for J; bases not matched to a gene: 3. CDR3 in DNA: TGTGCCAGCAGCTTTAGCGGGAGGGTGAACGAGCAGTACTTC. It specifies CASSFSGRVNEQYF.

V and J are TRBV2 and TRBJ1-2; D perhaps matches TRBD1 (6 bases). CDR1 and CDR2 (germline): SNHLY, FYNNEI. Trimming shortened V by 4 bases and J by 4 bases, and 13 bases separated the two germline ends. CDR3 length equals 14 residues. CDR3 sequence (DNA): TGTGCCAGCAGTGTTAGGACAGAGACCTATGGCTACACCTTC. It yields the protein CASSVRTETYGYTF.

Turning to this clone: One junction end does not reproduce the germline sequence, and a read error may be involved. This chain uses TRBV15 with TRBJ1-5; 8 nucleotides align to TRBD1. The germline V gene has CDR1 LNHNV and CDR2 YYDKDF (reference sequence). This CDR3 has 17 residues. The CDR3 here is CAASTSIQGAGNQPQHF. The CDR3 nucleotides are TGTGCCGCCAGCACCTCAATTCAGGGGGCGGGCAATCAGCCCCAGCATTTT. The full variable domain, completed using reference TRBV15 and TRBJ1-5, is DAMVIQNPRYQVTQFGKPVTLSCSQTLNHNVMYWYQQKSSQAPKLLFHYYDKDFNNEADTPDNFQSRRPNTSFCFLDIRSPGLGDTAMYLCAASTSIQGAGNQPQHFGDGTRLSIL.

The V and J genes are TRBV19 and TRBJ1-2; D is ambiguous. This CDR3 spans 12 amino acids. Trimming took off 4 bases at V and 8 bases at J, with 11 bases between the two ends. CDR1 is LNHDA and CDR2 is SQIVND in the germline V gene (reference sequence). The CDR3 loop is CASSKDIGGYTF. CDR3 sequence (DNA): TGTGCCAGTAGTAAAGACATTGGGGGCTACACCTTC.

This chain connects TRBV19 to TRBJ2-1, with 7 bases that match TRBD2. V was clipped by 1 base and J by 10 bases; unmatched bases: 7. This CDR3 region has 14 residues. Germline loops: CDR1 LNHDA, CDR2 SQIVND (reference sequence). CDR3 in amino acids: CASSIAGGRGEQFF. The CDR3 DNA follows: TGTGCCAGTAGTATAGCGGGAGGTAGAGGGGAGCAGTTCTTC.

This chain uses TRBV6-5 with TRBJ2-3; 7 bases agree with TRBD2. Germline CDR1 is MNHEY and CDR2 is SVGAGI. V shed 3 bases, J shed 2 bases, and the junction held 2 bases outside the gene matches. CDR3 length equals 14 residues. The CDR3 here is CASSYLAATDTQYF. The CDR3 DNA follows: TGTGCCAGCAGTTATCTAGCGGCCACAGATACGCAGTATTTT.

The chain links TRBV10-3 to TRBJ2-4, with 8 nucleotides matching TRBD1. The V gene end was trimmed by 2 bases and the J gene end by 7 bases; junction bases not matched to a gene: 4. Germline CDR1 reads ENHRY; CDR2 reads SYGVKD. The CDR3 sequence is 14 residues long. CDR3 DNA: TGTGCCATCAGTGAGAGGACAGGGAGTAACATTCAGTACTTC. Amino acid sequence: CAISERTGSNIQYF.

The rearrangement uses TRBV7-9 and TRBJ2-1, with D possibly TRBD1 on 5 matching bases. Trimming removed 6 bases at V and 5 bases at J, with 26 bases between. The CDR3 totals 18 residues. Germline CDR1 SEHNR, CDR2 FQNEAQ (reference sequence). The CDR3 sequence: CASRRQKNLLSRDNEQFF. For the CDR3, the DNA is TGTGCCAGCAGGAGACAGAAGAATCTTCTCTCCCGAGACAATGAGCAGTTCTTC.

The CDR3 reads CASSSEGTGNQETQYF. CDR3 sequence (DNA): TGTGCCAGCAGCTCCGAAGGGACAGGTAACCAAGAGACCCAGTACTTC. The chain has TRBV7-8 and TRBJ2-5, with 8 bases that match TRBD1. V shed 4 bases and J 0 bases; nucleotides not matched to a gene: 7. Germline assignment: CDR1 SGHVS and CDR2 FQNEAQ. The CDR3 spans 16 residues.

The chain joins TRBV18 to TRBJ1-2; D unclear. V was trimmed by 3 bases and J by 0 bases, leaving 11 bases between them. CDR3 length: 15 residues. Germline loops: CDR1 KGHSH, CDR2 LQKENI. CDR3 sequence (DNA): TGTGCCAGCTCACCCGTCCCGGGGACTAACTATGGCTACACCTTC. It encodes CASSPVPGTNYGYTF.

The rearrangement uses TRBV19 and TRBJ2-2; possible D gene TRBD2, 6 bases. Trimming shortened V by 5 bases and J by 4 bases, and 11 bases separated the two germline ends. The CDR3 is 14 residues long. Germline CDR1 LNHDA, CDR2 SQIVND (reference sequence). DNA for the CDR3: TGTGCCAGTAGTTTGCAGGGAGGCACCGGGGAGCTGTTTTTT. This translates into CASSLQGGTGELFF.

The table lists this clone with a few counts. The CDR3 DNA is TGTGCCAGCAGTCCGGGTGGTGAAGCAGGCTACACCTTC. It translates to CASSPGGEAGYTF. The chain links TRBV5-4 to TRBJ1-2; D not resolved. The CDR3 consists of 13 residues. Deletions cut 5 bases from V and 8 bases from J, with 16 bases between. Germline V gene data show CDR1 as SGHNT and CDR2 as YYREEE (reference sequence).

The chain employs TRBV7-2 and TRBJ2-3; 7 bases align to TRBD2. The CDR3 has 15 amino acids. V dropped 6 bases and J dropped 2; count of bases not matched to a gene: 8. Germline V gene data show CDR1 as SGHTA and CDR2 as FQGNSA. The CDR3 DNA follows: TGTGCCAGCAGTTCATGGGGGGGGACCACAGATACGCAGTATTTT. Translating gives CASSSWGGTTDTQYF. Based on the CDR3 plus reference TRBV7-2 and TRBJ2-3, the full variable domain is GAGVSQSPSNKVTEKGKDVELRCDPISGHTALYWYRQSLGQGLEFLIYFQGNSAPDKSGLPSDRFSAERTGGSVSTLTIQRTQQEDSAVYLCASSSWGGTTDTQYFGPGTRLTVL.

This clone was seen a few times. V gene TRBV2 combines with J gene TRBJ1-5; no clear D gene. The CDR3 contains 13 residues. Germline V gives CDR1 SNHLY, CDR2 FYNNEI. V lost 4 bases and J lost 0, with 4 bases in between. The chain's CDR3 is CASSAGSNQPQHF. CDR3 bases: TGTGCCAGCAGTGCCGGTAGCAATCAGCCCCAGCATTTT.